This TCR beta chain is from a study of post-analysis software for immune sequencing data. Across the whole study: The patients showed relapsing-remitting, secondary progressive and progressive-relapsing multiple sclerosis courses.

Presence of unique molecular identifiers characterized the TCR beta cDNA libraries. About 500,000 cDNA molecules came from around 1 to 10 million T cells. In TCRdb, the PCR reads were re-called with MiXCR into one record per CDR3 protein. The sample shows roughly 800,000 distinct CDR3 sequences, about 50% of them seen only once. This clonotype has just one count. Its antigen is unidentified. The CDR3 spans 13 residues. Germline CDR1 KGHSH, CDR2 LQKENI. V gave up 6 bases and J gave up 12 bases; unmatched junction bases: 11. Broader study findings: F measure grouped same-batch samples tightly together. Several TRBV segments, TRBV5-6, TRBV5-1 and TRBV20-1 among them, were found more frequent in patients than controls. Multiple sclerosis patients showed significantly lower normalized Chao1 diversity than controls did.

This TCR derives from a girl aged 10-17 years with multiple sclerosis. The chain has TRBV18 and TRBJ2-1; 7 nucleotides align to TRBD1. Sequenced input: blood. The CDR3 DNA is TGTGCCAGCTCCCCAGGGACAGTTCTACGGCAGTTCTTC. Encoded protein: CASSPGTVLRQFF. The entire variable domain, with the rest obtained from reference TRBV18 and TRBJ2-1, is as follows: NAGVMQNPRHLVRRRGQEARLRCSPMKGHSHVYWYRQLPEEGLKFMVYLQKENIIDESGMPKERFSAEFPKEGPSILRIQQVVRGDSAAYFCASSPGTVLRQFFGPGTRLTVL.